Listed here are 15 T cell receptor beta chains from one sample, sequenced in a study of shared clonotypes between healthy human individuals. Clones were sequenced by immunoSEQ multiplex PCR, and TCRdb holds only the in-frame ones, with some missing. The table lists millions of clones, approximately 95% of them singletons. What was sequenced was naive CD4+ T cells from PBMCs. Subset of the sample: CD45RA+ positively selected. Receptors originate from a man between 18 and 35 years old in good health. Some clones in this sample may be carry-over from other donors' samples.

The chain combines TRBV28 with TRBJ1-2; D is possibly TRBD1 (5 bases). CDR1 and CDR2 from the germline V gene are MDHEN and SYDVKM. The CDR3 spans 17 residues. Trimming took 2 bases from V and 1 from J, leaving 17 bases between them. The CDR3 protein is CASSLAAGPLLNYGYTF. The CDR3 bases are TGTGCCAGCAGTTTAGCGGCAGGGCCACTACTTAACTATGGCTACACCTTC.

The chain combines TRBV30 with TRBJ1-1; D remains ambiguous. CDR3 length: 13 residues. CDR1 is GTSNPN, CDR2 SVGIG, per germline (reference sequence). Trimming cost V 3 bases and J 2 bases, with 10 bases left between them. The DNA for the CDR3 is TGTGCCTGGAGGGACGGGGTAAACACTGAAGCTTTCTTT. It codes for CAWRDGVNTEAFF.

This clone is a singleton in its sample. This chain connects TRBV28 to TRBJ1-1; 7 bases align to TRBD1. Unmatched junction bases numbered 7, after V lost 3 bases and J lost 3 bases. The CDR3 runs to 15 residues. Germline V gives CDR1 MDHEN, CDR2 SYDVKM. The CDR3 sequence is CASSFWSTGDTEAFF. In nucleotides, the CDR3 is TGTGCCAGCAGTTTCTGGTCTACAGGGGACACTGAAGCTTTCTTT.

The chain employs TRBV28 and TRBJ1-2; no clear D. This CDR3 region has 12 residues. The V gene lost 6 bases and the J gene lost 8 bases, with 13 bases spanning the gap. The V gene's germline CDR1 is MDHEN and CDR2 SYDVKM. The CDR3 reads CASSPGIGGYTF. CDR3 DNA: TGTGCCAGCAGCCCCGGCATCGGGGGCTACACCTTC.

The rearrangement uses TRBV11-2 and TRBJ2-5; D is undetermined. Germline CDR1 reads SGHAT; CDR2 reads FQNNGV. The CDR3 is 11 residues long. V dropped 8 bases and J dropped 5 bases, with 9 bases sitting between them. CDR3 DNA: TGTGCCAGCGGGCCCCATGAGACCCAGTACTTC. This codes for CASGPHETQYF.

The rearrangement links TRBV7-9 to TRBJ1-1, with D maybe TRBD1 (6 bases). Deletions cut 6 bases from V and 1 base from J, with 15 bases between. CDR1 SEHNR and CDR2 FQNEAQ come from the germline V gene (reference sequence). The CDR3 contains 15 residues. The CDR3, as DNA: TGTGCCAGCAGTTCTCAAGGGGGAAAGAACACTGAAGCTTTCTTT. Protein sequence: CASSSQGGKNTEAFF.

The V gene is TRBV5-1, the J gene TRBJ2-2, with a possible D match to TRBD1 (6 bases). Germline CDR1 and CDR2: SGHRS and YFSETQ. The CDR3 is 17 amino acids. V was trimmed by 6 bases and J by 1 base, leaving 19 bases between them. The CDR3 DNA is TGCGCCAGCACCCCCGGCCGGGACACCAAGAACACCGGGGAGCTGTTTTTT. Its protein product is CASTPGRDTKNTGELFF.

V usage is TRBV7-3 and J usage is TRBJ2-3; TRBD2 is a possible D gene (5 bases). The V gene lost 4 bases and the J gene lost 4 bases, with 15 bases spanning the gap. The CDR3 totals 15 residues. The V gene's germline CDR1 is SGHTA and CDR2 FQGTGA. This chain's CDR3 is CASSSTADGADTQYF. In nucleotides, the CDR3 is TGTGCCAGCAGCTCCACCGCCGACGGGGCAGATACGCAGTATTTT.

The rearrangement uses TRBV11-1 and TRBJ2-7, with TRBD2 matching over 9 bases. In germline, CDR1 is SGHAT, CDR2 FQDESV (reference sequence). The CDR3 is 16 residues long. The V segment lost 1 base and the J segment 5 bases; nucleotides outside the gene matches: 9. Here the CDR3 DNA reads TGTGCCAGCAGCTTAGAACCCGCTAGCGGGAACCACGAGCAGTACTTC. Translation: CASSLEPASGNHEQYF.

V and J are TRBV28 and TRBJ1-1; 7 bases match TRBD1. The CDR3 is 11 amino acids. CDR1 is MDHEN, CDR2 SYDVKM, per germline. The ends lost 5 bases at V and 9 bases at J; junction bases unmatched: 3. The CDR3 nucleotides read TGTGCCAGCAGTGAGGGACAGAAAGCTTTCTTT. Amino acid sequence: CASSEGQKAFF.

The gene calls are TRBV7-2 and TRBJ2-1; tentative D call: TRBD2 (6 bases). V was cut by 3 bases and J by 5 bases, with 11 bases left in between. CDR3 size: 14 residues. Germline CDR1 SGHTA, CDR2 FQGNSA. CDR3 amino acids: CASSFTGSNNEQFF. Here the CDR3 DNA reads TGTGCCAGCAGCTTTACCGGGAGCAACAATGAGCAGTTCTTC.

The genes are TRBV13 and TRBJ1-5; no clear D. V was pared by 3 bases and J by 4 bases, with 10 bases between. Germline CDR1 is PRHDT and CDR2 is FYEKMQ (reference sequence). The CDR3 extends over 14 amino acids. The chain's CDR3 is CASSFGGLNQPQHF. The DNA for the CDR3 is TGTGCCAGCAGCTTCGGAGGGCTTAATCAGCCCCAGCATTTT.

This sequence joins TRBV30 and TRBJ1-5, with 12 bases identical to TRBD1. Germline V gene sequence: CDR1 GTSNPN, CDR2 SVGIG (reference sequence). The CDR3 covers 16 residues. V was pared by 2 bases and J by 8 bases, with 10 bases of the junction left unmatched. The CDR3 region has the DNA TGTGCCTGGAGTAAATATGGGACAGGGGGCGGTGAGCCCCAGCATTTT. The encoded protein is CAWSKYGTGGGEPQHF.

The chain recombines TRBV6-1 with TRBJ1-4, with 10 bases aligning to TRBD1. J lost 3 bases, V lost 4 bases, and 8 bases had no gene match. Germline CDR1 is MNHNS and CDR2 is SASEGT. The CDR3 sequence is 17 residues long. The CDR3: CASSVRQGARANEKLFF. In nucleotides, the CDR3 is TGTGCCAGCAGTGTAAGACAGGGGGCACGGGCTAATGAAAAACTGTTTTTT.

The chain is built from TRBV6-1 and TRBJ1-2, with D hard to call. This CDR3 has 11 amino acids. Between the trimmed V and J ends, which lost 6 bases and 4 bases, there was a span of 6 bases. Germline V gene data show CDR1 as MNHNS and CDR2 as SASEGT. The CDR3 nucleotides are TGTGCCAGCAGGCAGAGCTATGGCTACACCTTC. Its translation is CASRQSYGYTF.